The T cell receptor beta chain under discussion was sequenced for a study of regulatory dendritic cells for organ transplantation. CFSE-labeled sorted T cells met regulatory or mature dendritic cells for less than 6 days. Only one count was recorded for this clone. The antigen is not known. Produced via immunoSEQ multiplex PCR; TCRdb's table is partial and in-frame only. The profile shows more than 20,000 clones, around 86% of them singletons. The CDR3 has 14 residues. Trimming left V 1 base short and J 4 bases short, with 13 bases between. Germline-derived CDR1 and CDR2 are GTSNPN and SVGIG (reference sequence).

The sequenced material came from naive CD4+ T cells from blood cultured with dendritic cells. Subset defined: CD45RA+ naive T cells. The V gene is TRBV30, the J gene TRBJ1-2; D gene uncertain. This sequence originates from a human donor in good health. The CDR3 nucleotides read TGTGCCTGGAGTGCCTCTAGTGTCGGCTATGGCTACACCTTC. Translating gives CAWSASSVGYGYTF.